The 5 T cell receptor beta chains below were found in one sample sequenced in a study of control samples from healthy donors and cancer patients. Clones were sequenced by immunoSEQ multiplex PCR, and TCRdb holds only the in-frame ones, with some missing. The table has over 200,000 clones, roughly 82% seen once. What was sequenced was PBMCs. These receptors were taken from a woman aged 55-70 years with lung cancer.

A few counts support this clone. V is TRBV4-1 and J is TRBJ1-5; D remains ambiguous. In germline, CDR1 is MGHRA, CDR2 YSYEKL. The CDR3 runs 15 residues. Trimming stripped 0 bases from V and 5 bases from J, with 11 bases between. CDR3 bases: TGCGCCAGCAGCCAAGATGATACCTTTGATCAGCCCCAGCATTTT. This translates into CASSQDDTFDQPQHF.

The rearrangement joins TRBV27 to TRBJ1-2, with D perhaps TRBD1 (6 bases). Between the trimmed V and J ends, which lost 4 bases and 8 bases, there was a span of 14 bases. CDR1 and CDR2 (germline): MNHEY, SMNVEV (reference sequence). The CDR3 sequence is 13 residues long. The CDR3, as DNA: TGTGCCAGCAGTTCGACAGGTTCGGAAGGCTACACCTTC. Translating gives CASSSTGSEGYTF.

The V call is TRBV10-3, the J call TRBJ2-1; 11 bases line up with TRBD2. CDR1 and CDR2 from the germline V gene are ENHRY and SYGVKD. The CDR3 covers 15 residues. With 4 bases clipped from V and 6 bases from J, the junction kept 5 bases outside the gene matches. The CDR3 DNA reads TGTGCCATCAGTGGACTAGCGGGAAGGGGCAATGAGCAGTTCTTC. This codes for CAISGLAGRGNEQFF.

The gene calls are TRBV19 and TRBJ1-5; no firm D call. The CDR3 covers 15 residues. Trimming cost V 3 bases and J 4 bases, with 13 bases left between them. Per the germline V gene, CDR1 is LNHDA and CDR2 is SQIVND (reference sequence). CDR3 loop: CASSMIEGTNQPQHF. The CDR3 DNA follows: TGTGCCAGTAGTATGATCGAGGGAACGAATCAGCCCCAGCATTTT.

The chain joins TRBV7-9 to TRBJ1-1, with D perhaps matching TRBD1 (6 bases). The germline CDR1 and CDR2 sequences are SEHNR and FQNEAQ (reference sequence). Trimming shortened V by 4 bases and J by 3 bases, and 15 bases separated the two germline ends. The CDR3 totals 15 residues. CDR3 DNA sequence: TGTGCCAGCAGCTCTCCCGCAGGGGAGGACACTGAAGCTTTCTTT. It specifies CASSSPAGEDTEAFF.